The next 31 T cell receptor beta chains were all read from a single sample in a study of blood T cell repertoires in COVID-19. Measured with immunoSEQ multiplex PCR; TCRdb has only the in-frame clones, and not every one. Of tens of thousands of clones listed, roughly 88% are singletons. The sample taken for sequencing was peripheral blood. The receptors come from a woman of 80 years or more with acute or convalescent COVID-19.

This clone was picked up a small number of times. The chain couples TRBV5-1 to TRBJ2-7, with D possibly matching TRBD2 (6 bases). The germline V and J ends were trimmed by 7 bases and 6 bases, with 23 bases remaining between them. Per the germline V gene, CDR1 is SGHRS and CDR2 is YFSETQ. The CDR3 runs 15 residues. CDR3 residues: CASAQGGGRYSEQYF. In DNA form, the CDR3 reads TGCGCCAGCGCCCAGGGAGGAGGGAGGTACTCCGAGCAGTACTTC.

The CDR3 loop reads CASSAQGLAIYEQYF. As DNA, the CDR3 is TGTGCCAGCAGTGCCCAAGGACTAGCGATCTACGAGCAGTACTTC. The chain uses TRBV2 and TRBJ2-7, with 9 nucleotides matching TRBD2. The CDR3 runs 15 residues. The germline gives CDR1 SNHLY, CDR2 FYNNEI. V lost 4 bases to trimming and J lost 3 bases; unmatched junction nucleotides: 7.

The chain recombines TRBV19 with TRBJ1-2; 7 nucleotides match TRBD1. Germline CDR1 reads LNHDA; CDR2 reads SQIVND (reference sequence). This CDR3 is 12 amino acids long. V lost 8 bases to trimming and J lost 2 bases; unmatched junction nucleotides: 2. CDR3 sequence reads: CASQQGNYGYTF. CDR3 nucleotides: TGTGCCAGTCAACAGGGGAACTATGGCTACACCTTC.

This chain connects TRBV3-1 (or the pseudogene TRBV3-2) to TRBJ2-7; no clear D gene. Between the trimmed V and J ends, which lost 1 base and 1 base, there was a span of 20 bases. CDR3 length: 18 residues. Looked up from germline, CDR1 is LGHDT and CDR2 is YNNKEL (reference sequence). The CDR3 here is CASSQVPKPLARSYEQYF. DNA of the CDR3: TGTGCCAGCAGCCAAGTTCCTAAACCTCTCGCCCGATCCTACGAGCAGTACTTC.

A few counts support this clone. This rearrangement joins TRBV19 to TRBJ1-4; possible D gene TRBD1, 6 bases. Germline V gives CDR1 LNHDA, CDR2 SQIVND (reference sequence). V lost 6 bases to trimming and J lost 4 bases, with 12 bases between them. CDR3 length: 14 amino acids. CDR3 in DNA: TGTGCCAGTAGAGACAGGTCCGTTAATGAAAAACTGTTTTTT. Translated, it gives CASRDRSVNEKLFF. The complete variable domain, with remaining parts taken from reference TRBV19 and TRBJ1-4, reads DGGITQSPKYLFRKEGQNVTLSCEQNLNHDAMYWYRQDPGQGLRLIYYSQIVNDFQKGDIAEGYSVSREKKESFPLTVTSAQKNPTAFYLCASRDRSVNEKLFFGSGTQLSVL.

In this sample, this clone turned up a few times. This chain uses TRBV30 with TRBJ2-7; no firm D call. V lost 5 bases and J lost 7, with 15 bases in between. Germline V gene data show CDR1 as GTSNPN and CDR2 as SVGIG (reference sequence). This CDR3 is built from 12 residues. CDR3 sequence reads: CAWFDTPSEQYF. The CDR3 region has the DNA TGTGCCTGGTTCGATACCCCGAGTGAGCAGTACTTC.

The J gene is TRBJ2-6, the V gene TRBV5-8; no clear D gene. The CDR3 contains 11 residues. Germline V lookup: CDR1 SGHTS, CDR2 YDEGEE. Trimming took 5 bases from V and 6 from J, leaving 3 bases between them. This chain's CDR3 is CASRAANVLTF. CDR3 DNA: TGTGCCAGCAGAGCGGCCAACGTCCTGACTTTC.

The CDR3 reads CASSDREVKNTEAFF. Written as DNA, the CDR3 is TGTGCCAGCTCAGACAGGGAAGTCAAGAACACTGAAGCTTTCTTT. The rearrangement uses TRBV18 and TRBJ1-1; TRBD1 matches at 7 bases. The CDR3 has 15 residues. In germline, CDR1 is KGHSH, CDR2 LQKENI. J was trimmed by 1 base and V by 5 bases; bases with no gene match: 7.

This clone was picked up many times. This chain joins TRBV5-1 and TRBJ2-3; D is possibly TRBD2 (5 bases). Per the germline V gene, CDR1 is SGHRS and CDR2 is YFSETQ. The length of the CDR3 is 14 residues. The V end lost 2 bases, the J end lost 0 bases, and 7 bases lay between the germline ends. The CDR3 protein is CASSFGSSTDTQYF. In nucleotides, the CDR3 is TGCGCCAGCAGCTTTGGGAGTAGCACAGATACGCAGTATTTT.

V gene TRBV12-3 or TRBV12-4 combines with J gene TRBJ1-5; D remains ambiguous. The CDR3 is 13 amino acids. Trimming left V 3 bases short and J 9 bases short, with 12 bases between. As DNA, the CDR3 is TGTGCCAGCAGTTTGGGCAACCAAGGGCCCCAGCATTTT. Translating gives CASSLGNQGPQHF.

The rearrangement links TRBV5-6 to TRBJ2-7, with D possibly matching TRBD1 (6 bases). This CDR3 region has 14 residues. The V gene's germline CDR1 is SGHDT and CDR2 YYEEEE. Trimming shortened V by 4 bases and J by 6 bases, and 17 bases separated the two germline ends. The CDR3 spells CASSPGGGLSEQYF. In DNA, the CDR3 is TGTGCCAGCAGCCCGGGTGGGGGCTTATCCGAGCAGTACTTC.

CDR3 bases: TGTGCCAGCAGCCTCAAGGCAGGGACTTTGTACGAGCAGTACTTC. It encodes CASSLKAGTLYEQYF. This chain links TRBV7-2 with TRBJ2-7, with D maybe TRBD2 (6 bases). V was cut by 5 bases and J by 4 bases, with 18 bases left in between. Germline assignment: CDR1 SGHTA and CDR2 FQGNSA. The CDR3 spans 15 residues.

This chain uses TRBV5-1 with TRBJ2-5; no clear D gene. V lost 0 bases and J 0 bases, leaving 6 bases between the germline ends. CDR3 size: 14 residues. CDR1 is SGHRS, CDR2 YFSETQ, per germline. The CDR3 coding sequence is TGCGCCAGCAGCTTGGTTGCGGACCAAGAGACCCAGTACTTC. It encodes CASSLVADQETQYF.

In this sample, this clone turned up once. V and J are TRBV6-1 and TRBJ1-6, with D maybe TRBD1 (6 bases). The germline V gene encodes CDR1 MNHNS and CDR2 SASEGT. The CDR3 extends over 15 amino acids. The V end was cut by 1 base, the J end by 9 bases, with 13 bases between. The CDR3 region is CASSEGWGQGSPLHF. As DNA, the CDR3 is TGTGCCAGCAGTGAAGGGTGGGGGCAGGGTTCACCCCTCCACTTT.

The CDR3 nucleotides read TGTGCCAGCAGCTTGATGGAGGTGGAGGGCAATTCACCCCTCCACTTT. It specifies CASSLMEVEGNSPLHF. The V and J genes are TRBV5-6 and TRBJ1-6, with D unresolved. The V end lost 1 base, the J end lost 7 bases, and 15 bases lay between the germline ends. The CDR3 covers 16 residues. Germline values: CDR1 SGHDT, CDR2 YYEEEE.

The chain joins TRBV6-2 or TRBV6-3 to TRBJ1-1, with 7 bases that match TRBD1. This CDR3 contains 17 residues. V gave up 6 bases and J gave up 3 bases; unmatched junction bases: 16. Germline values: CDR1 MNHEY, CDR2 SVGEGT. The CDR3 sequence is CASSQGQKIFFYTEAFF. Written as DNA, the CDR3 is TGTGCCAGCAGCCAGGGACAGAAAATATTTTTCTACACTGAAGCTTTCTTT.

This sequence joins TRBV7-2 and TRBJ1-5; D perhaps matches TRBD1 (5 bases). CDR3 size: 14 residues. Trimming cost V 1 base and J 9 bases, with 13 bases left between them. The germline CDR1 and CDR2 sequences are SGHTA and FQGNSA. This chain's CDR3 is CASSLVWQGPPQHF. DNA for the CDR3: TGTGCCAGCAGCTTAGTGTGGCAGGGTCCGCCCCAGCATTTT.

V usage is TRBV19 and J usage is TRBJ2-1; D is uncertain. V gave up 3 bases and J gave up 1 base, with 10 bases separating them. Looked up from germline, CDR1 is LNHDA and CDR2 is SQIVND (reference sequence). The CDR3 has 15 amino acids. The CDR3 nucleotides read TGTGCCAGTAGTATTGAAGCGTCTTCCTACAATGAGCAGTTCTTC. Protein sequence: CASSIEASSYNEQFF.

This sequence joins TRBV10-3 and TRBJ2-5, with 7 bases lining up with TRBD2. J lost 6 bases, V lost 2 bases, and 9 bases had no gene match. The CDR3 is 15 residues long. Germline values: CDR1 ENHRY, CDR2 SYGVKD. In DNA, the CDR3 is TGTGCCATCAGTGAGGCGGGAGCGGTTGGGCAGACCCAGTACTTC. It is translated as CAISEAGAVGQTQYF.

The CDR3 nucleotides are TGTGCCAGCAGCTCGACAGGGGGCGACCAGTTCTTC. This sequence encodes CASSSTGGDQFF. The V call is TRBV7-3, the J call TRBJ2-1; 10 positions agree with TRBD1. With V trimmed by 4 bases and J by 13 bases, 4 bases remained unmatched. From germline, CDR1 is SGHTA and CDR2 FQGTGA. The CDR3 is 12 amino acids. The variable domain in full, completed from reference TRBV7-3 and TRBJ2-1, reads GAGVSQTPSNKVTEKGKYVELRCDPISGHTALYWYRQSLGQGPEFLIYFQGTGAADDSGLPNDRFFAVRPEGSVSTLKIQRTERGDSAVYLCASSSTGGDQFFGPGTRLTVL.

This chain connects TRBV29-1 to TRBJ1-4; 8 bases agree with TRBD1. CDR3 size: 13 residues. CDR1 SQVTM and CDR2 ANQGSEA come from the germline V gene. Trimming removed 7 bases from V and 4 bases from J; junction bases left unmatched: 5. The chain's CDR3 is CSATDRVNEKLFF. The CDR3 nucleotides are TGCAGCGCCACGGACAGGGTTAATGAAAAACTGTTTTTT.

The chain couples TRBV28 to TRBJ2-1; 14 nucleotides align to TRBD2. The V and J ends lost 2 bases and 12 bases, in that order; junction bases with no gene match: 6. This CDR3 has 15 residues. CDR1 MDHEN and CDR2 SYDVKM come from the germline V gene. Here the CDR3 reads CASSLRRLAGGMQFF. The CDR3 DNA follows: TGTGCCAGCAGTTTAAGGAGACTAGCGGGAGGGATGCAGTTCTTC.

The chain joins TRBV2 to TRBJ2-7; possibly TRBD1 for D (6 bases). The CDR3 has 15 amino acids. Trimming left V 2 bases short and J 2 bases short, with 13 bases between. Germline CDR1 is SNHLY and CDR2 is FYNNEI. CDR3 sequence: CASSEYQGSPYEQYF. CDR3 DNA sequence: TGTGCCAGCAGTGAATACCAGGGGTCTCCCTACGAGCAGTACTTC.

This chain connects TRBV15 to TRBJ1-2; tentatively, D is TRBD1 (5 bases). This CDR3 region has 15 residues. V lost 8 bases to trimming and J lost 6 bases, with 22 bases between them. Germline lookup yields CDR1 LNHNV and CDR2 YYDKDF (reference sequence). CDR3 sequence: CATRFHLGTGDGYTF. CDR3 in DNA: TGTGCCACCCGCTTCCATTTGGGGACGGGGGATGGCTACACCTTC.

The chain uses TRBV24-1 and TRBJ2-1, with D possibly being TRBD2 (5 bases). V was cut by 6 bases and J by 4 bases, with 6 bases left in between. There are 12 residues in the CDR3. Germline V lookup: CDR1 KGHDR, CDR2 SFDVKD. CDR3 protein: CATSTSYNEQFF. CDR3 nucleotides: TGTGCCACCAGTACTAGTTACAATGAGCAGTTCTTC.

The genes are TRBV27 and TRBJ2-1; D is uncertain. The germline gives CDR1 MNHEY, CDR2 SMNVEV (reference sequence). V was trimmed by 4 bases and J by 0 bases, leaving 10 bases between them. The CDR3 totals 15 residues. The CDR3 sequence: CASSYTPVSYNEQFF. CDR3 nucleotide sequence: TGTGCCAGCAGTTACACCCCAGTCTCCTACAATGAGCAGTTCTTC.

The J gene is TRBJ1-6, the V gene TRBV18; TRBD1 agrees at 7 bases. This CDR3 region has 16 residues. CDR1 and CDR2 from the germline V gene are KGHSH and LQKENI. V lost 6 bases, J lost 5 bases, and 10 bases stayed unmatched. Written as DNA, the CDR3 is TGTGCCAGCTCCCTCCAGGGACAGCAAGATAATTCACCCCTCCACTTT. Amino acid sequence: CASSLQGQQDNSPLHF.

The chain joins TRBV5-6 to TRBJ1-1; perhaps TRBD1 as D (5 bases). V was trimmed by 0 bases and J by 5 bases, leaving 8 bases between them. This CDR3 is 13 amino acids long. Per germline, CDR1 SGHDT and CDR2 YYEEEE. The CDR3 spells CASSLGGGTEAFF. The CDR3 DNA reads as TGTGCCAGCAGCTTGGGCGGGGGGACTGAAGCTTTCTTT.

The chain employs TRBV6-2 or TRBV6-3 and TRBJ1-5; D perhaps matches TRBD1 (5 bases). Trimming took off 3 bases at V and 6 bases at J, with 15 bases between the two ends. There are 15 residues in the CDR3. The germline CDR1 and CDR2 sequences are MNHEY and SVGEGT. The CDR3 sequence is CASSYLTIGGQPQHF. CDR3 bases: TGTGCCAGCAGTTATTTGACTATCGGGGGTCAGCCCCAGCATTTT.

J is TRBJ2-7 and V is TRBV3-1 (or the pseudogene TRBV3-2); 10 bases map to TRBD2. Losses at the gene ends were 2 bases for V and 6 bases for J; bases not matched to a gene: 7. CDR1 is LGHDT and CDR2 is YNNKEL in the germline V gene (reference sequence). The CDR3 spans 15 residues. For the CDR3, the DNA is TGTGCCAGCAGCCAAAAAGCGGGAGGGATGTCCGAGCAGTACTTC. Amino acids: CASSQKAGGMSEQYF.

Remarks on this clone: An end of the junction does not agree with germline; a read error may underlie this. The rearrangement uses TRBV14 and TRBJ2-7; D is ambiguous. Per germline, CDR1 SGHDN and CDR2 FVKESK. This CDR3 spans 13 amino acids. The CDR3 DNA follows: TGTGCCAGCAGCCAAGAAGGTCAGAGTAGCCAAAACTTC. Its translation: CASSQEGQSSQNF. Full variable domain (remainder filled in from reference TRBV14 and TRBJ2-7): EAGVTQFPSHSVIEKGQTVTLRCDPISGHDNLYWYRRVMGKEIKFLLHFVKESKQDESGMPNNRFLAERTGGTYSTLKVQPAELEDSGVYFCASSQEGQSSQNFGPGTRLTVT.